The clone carrying this T cell receptor (beta chain) occurred once. Its antigen is currently unknown. An end of the junction differs from the germline gene, which may be a read error. These data belong to a study of blood T cells in healthy people across ages. With a J-beta primer mix and a sample-barcoded 5' primer, a second PCR ran 7 to 11 cycles. TCRdb used MiXCR to reprocess the 5' RACE reads, holding one entry per CDR3 protein. The sample lists some 900,000 distinct CDR3 sequences, about 44% occurring once. Study-wide results and caveats: Diversity of TCR beta correlated strongly with naive T cell percentage. Both higher diversity and more naive CD4+ cells marked long-lived donors when set against aged donors.

Every sample had a minimum of 7 million PBMCs isolated. No fewer than 6 micrograms of total RNA were isolated from every sample. The CDR3 totals 16 residues. Germline CDR1 MNHNS, CDR2 SASEGT. Sequences were obtained from blood. V is TRBV6-1 and J is TRBJ2-2, with 8 bases aligning to TRBD1. This receptor was obtained from a man younger than 45 in good health. The CDR3 DNA reads TGTGCCAGTCAAAAACCGGACAGGGAGAACACCGGGGCGCTGTTTTTT. The encoded protein is CASQKPDRENTGALFF.